The present TCR beta chain was sequenced within a study of blood T cell repertoires in COVID-19. Turning to the study itself: Donors in the United States, Italy and Spain gave samples during acute or convalescent COVID-19.

The CDR3 totals 13 residues. V dropped 3 bases and J dropped 8 bases, with 13 bases sitting between them. Assay: immunoSEQ multiplex PCR; the TCRdb copy retains only in-frame clones and omits some. The sample consists of hundreds of thousands of clones, 70% to 85% of them appearing once. This clone was found many times. The chain carries TRBV12-3 or TRBV12-4 and TRBJ1-1, with D perhaps TRBD1 (5 bases). Sequencing was carried out using peripheral blood. The sequence came from a woman in her forties with active or convalescent COVID-19. CDR3: CASSLSSRAEAFF. The CDR3 DNA sequence: TGTGCCAGCAGTTTGAGTAGCAGGGCAGAAGCTTTCTTT.